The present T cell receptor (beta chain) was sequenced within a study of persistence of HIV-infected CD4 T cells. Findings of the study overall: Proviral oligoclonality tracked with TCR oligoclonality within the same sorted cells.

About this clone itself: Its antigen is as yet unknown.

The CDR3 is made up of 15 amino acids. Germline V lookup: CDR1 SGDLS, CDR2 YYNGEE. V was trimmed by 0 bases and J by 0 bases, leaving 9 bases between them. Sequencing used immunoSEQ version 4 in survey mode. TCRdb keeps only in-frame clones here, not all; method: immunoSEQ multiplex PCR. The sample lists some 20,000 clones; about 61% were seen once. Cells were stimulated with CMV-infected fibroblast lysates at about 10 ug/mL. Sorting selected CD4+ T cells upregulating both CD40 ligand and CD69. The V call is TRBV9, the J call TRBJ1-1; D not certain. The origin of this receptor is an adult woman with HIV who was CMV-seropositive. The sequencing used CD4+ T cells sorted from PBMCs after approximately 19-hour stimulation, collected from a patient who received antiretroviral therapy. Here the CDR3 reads CASSVENQMNTEAFF. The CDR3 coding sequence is TGTGCCAGCAGCGTAGAGAACCAAATGAACACTGAAGCTTTCTTT.